This TCR beta chain was captured by sequencing in a study of lymphopenia after photon versus proton radiotherapy. Whole-study results and caveats: Oligoclonal CD8+ Temra expansion after nadir drove photon patients' diversity drop. Photon-treated patients lost naive T cells and TCR diversity; proton-treated stayed stable. Larger post-nadir TCR diversity loss correlated inversely with survival in deceased patients. Only patients who died were analyzed for survival; proton advantage is unproven.

The data were produced by immunoSEQ multiplex PCR, yet TCRdb's version contains in-frame clones alone and is incomplete. The sample holds about 19,000 clones, 80% to 95% seen once. V lost 4 bases and J lost 4; bases outside the gene matches: 4. Germline values: CDR1 SNHLY, CDR2 FYNNEI. The CDR3 has 15 amino acids. Remarks on this clone: Its antigen is still unknown.

J is TRBJ2-5 and V is TRBV2, with 12 bases matching TRBD2. The source is a man aged 55 to 70 with pancreatic cancer. The sample consisted of peripheral blood, taken from a patient treated with photon-based radiotherapy. The CDR3 coding sequence is TGTGCCAGCAGTGGGGGACTAGCGGGTGCAGAGACCCAGTACTTC. Amino acids: CASSGGLAGAETQYF.